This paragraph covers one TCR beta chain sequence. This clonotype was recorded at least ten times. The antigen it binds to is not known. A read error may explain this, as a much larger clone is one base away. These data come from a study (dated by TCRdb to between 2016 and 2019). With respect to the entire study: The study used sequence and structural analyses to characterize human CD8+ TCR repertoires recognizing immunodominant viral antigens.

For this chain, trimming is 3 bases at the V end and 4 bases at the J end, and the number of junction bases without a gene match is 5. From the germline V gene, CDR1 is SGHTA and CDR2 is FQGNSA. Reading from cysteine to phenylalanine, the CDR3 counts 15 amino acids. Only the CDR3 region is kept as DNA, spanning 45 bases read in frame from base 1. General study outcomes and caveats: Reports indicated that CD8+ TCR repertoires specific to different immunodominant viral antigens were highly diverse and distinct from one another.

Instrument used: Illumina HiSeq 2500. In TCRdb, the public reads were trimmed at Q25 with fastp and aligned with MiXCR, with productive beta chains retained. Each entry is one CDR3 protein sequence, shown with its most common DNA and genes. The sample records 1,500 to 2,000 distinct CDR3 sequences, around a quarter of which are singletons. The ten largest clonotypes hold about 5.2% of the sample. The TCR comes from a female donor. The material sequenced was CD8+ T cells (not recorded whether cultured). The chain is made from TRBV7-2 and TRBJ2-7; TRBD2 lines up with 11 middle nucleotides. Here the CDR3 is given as CASSFLAGGGYEQYF. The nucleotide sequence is TGTGCCAGCAGCTTTTTAGCGGGAGGGGGATACGAGCAGTACTTC.